This T cell receptor (beta chain) was sequenced during a study of regulatory T cells in long-lasting Graves disease. The time point is: newly diagnosed GD, antithyroid drugs for less than 3 months. The TCR library was made from RNA that had been extracted from PBMCs in TRIzol. This CDR3 comprises 14 residues. V was clipped by 8 bases and J by 5 bases; unmatched bases: 9. In germline, CDR1 is MNHEY, CDR2 SMNVEV (reference sequence). Study results and caveats: Less diverse TCR repertoires were seen in persistent Graves' patients than in newly diagnosed ones.

Arm-PCR of CDR3 regions with iRepertoire HTBI primers generated TCR beta libraries. TCRdb reprocessed the multiplex PCR reads via MiXCR and lists one record per CDR3 protein. The sample records about 300,000 distinct CDR3 sequences, roughly 18% being singletons. This clonotype was seen many times. Antigen: not known. The clonotype comes from a female donor with Graves disease. The V and J genes are TRBV27 and TRBJ2-1; TRBD2 matches 7 bases. The sequenced sample was peripheral blood mononuclear cells (PBMCs), obtained at new diagnosis, from a patient treated with antithyroid drugs. CDR3 residues: CASRRGEVDNEQFF. CDR3 sequence (DNA): TGTGCCAGCCGCCGGGGGGAGGTCGACAATGAGCAGTTCTTC.